The rows below give T cell receptor beta chains drawn from one sample of a study of blood T cell repertoires in COVID-19. TCRdb keeps only in-frame clones here, not all; method: immunoSEQ multiplex PCR. This table holds 230,000 or so clones, about 86% found once. Input material: PBMCs or T cells enriched from blood (not recorded which). The receptor source for this set is a man aged 45-65 years who had recovered from COVID-19. Both conserved end residues are part of each CDR3. The order of the fields is clone size, J gene, D gene, V gene, CDR3 protein, CDR3 DNA. The D gene is left open where the match is weak. Part of the rows lack a size; the others show once, few, many or a class for expanded clones.

clone size: -
J gene: TRBJ2-7
D gene: TRBD2
V gene: TRBV19
CDR3 protein: CASSGAGFSYEQYF
CDR3 DNA: TGTGCCAGTAGTGGAGCGGGGTTCTCCTACGAGCAGTACTTC

clone size: few
J gene: TRBJ2-7
D gene: -
V gene: TRBV27
CDR3 protein: CASRPHFTTVYEQYF
CDR3 DNA: TGTGCCAGCAGGCCCCACTTTACCACAGTGTACGAGCAGTACTTC

clone size: once
J gene: TRBJ2-3
D gene: -
V gene: TRBV11-2
CDR3 protein: CASSPSMGLSADTQYF
CDR3 DNA: TGTGCCAGCAGCCCAAGTATGGGGCTGAGCGCAGATACGCAGTATTTT

clone size: -
J gene: TRBJ1-3
D gene: -
V gene: TRBV6-1
CDR3 protein: CASSEYGGSNTIYF
CDR3 DNA: TGTGCCAGCAGTGAATACGGGGGAAGTAACACCATATATTTT

clone size: -
J gene: TRBJ2-3
D gene: TRBD1
V gene: TRBV19
CDR3 protein: CASSVGQANTDTQYF
CDR3 DNA: TGTGCCAGTAGTGTCGGACAGGCCAACACAGATACGCAGTATTTT

clone size: few
J gene: TRBJ2-7
D gene: TRBD1
V gene: TRBV2
CDR3 protein: CARTPGQGSYEQYF
CDR3 DNA: TGTGCCAGGACGCCGGGACAGGGAAGCTACGAGCAGTACTTC

clone size: once
J gene: TRBJ1-5
D gene: -
V gene: TRBV6-5
CDR3 protein: CASLTRGGQPQHF
CDR3 DNA: TGTGCCAGCCTGACAAGGGGGGGACAGCCCCAGCATTTT

clone size: -
J gene: TRBJ2-3
D gene: TRBD2
V gene: TRBV9
CDR3 protein: CASSVATGTSGESRTDTQYF
CDR3 DNA: TGTGCCAGCAGCGTAGCTACCGGGACTAGCGGGGAAAGCCGGACAGATACGCAGTATTTT

clone size: -
J gene: TRBJ1-3
D gene: -
V gene: TRBV3-1/TRBV3-2
CDR3 protein: CASSQEPRSGNTIYF
CDR3 DNA: TGTGCCAGCAGCCAAGAGCCGCGCTCTGGAAACACCATATATTTT

clone size: -
J gene: TRBJ2-7
D gene: TRBD1
V gene: TRBV12-5
CDR3 protein: CASGSGQGAFLDEQYF
CDR3 DNA: TGTGCTAGTGGTTCAGGACAGGGGGCGTTTTTGGACGAGCAGTACTTC

clone size: -
J gene: TRBJ2-7
D gene: TRBD1
V gene: TRBV5-4
CDR3 protein: CASSGGDRAYEQYF
CDR3 DNA: TGTGCCAGCAGCGGGGGGGACAGGGCCTACGAGCAGTACTTC

clone size: -
J gene: TRBJ2-6
D gene: TRBD1
V gene: TRBV7-9
CDR3 protein: CASSTTGTGRANVLTF
CDR3 DNA: TGTGCCAGCAGCACCACCGGGACAGGGAGGGCCAACGTCCTGACTTTC

clone size: -
J gene: TRBJ1-1
D gene: -
V gene: TRBV18
CDR3 protein: CASSPQAGASTEAFF
CDR3 DNA: TGTGCCAGCTCACCACAAGCAGGGGCGTCCACTGAAGCTTTCTTT

clone size: -
J gene: TRBJ2-1
D gene: TRBD1
V gene: TRBV5-1
CDR3 protein: CASSSNPGTAYNEQFF
CDR3 DNA: TGCGCCAGCAGCTCTAATCCCGGGACAGCTTACAATGAGCAGTTCTTC

clone size: -
J gene: TRBJ2-7
D gene: TRBD1
V gene: TRBV7-9
CDR3 protein: CASSIGTVTYEQYF
CDR3 DNA: TGTGCCAGCAGCATCGGGACAGTTACTTACGAGCAGTACTTC

clone size: once
J gene: TRBJ1-5
D gene: -
V gene: TRBV2
CDR3 protein: CASSVNFGNQPQHF
CDR3 DNA: TGTGCCAGCAGTGTGAACTTTGGCAATCAGCCCCAGCATTTT

clone size: -
J gene: TRBJ2-1
D gene: TRBD1
V gene: TRBV4-3
CDR3 protein: CASSPGQGNEQFF
CDR3 DNA: TGCGCCAGCAGCCCGGGACAGGGGAATGAGCAGTTCTTC

clone size: -
J gene: TRBJ2-3
D gene: -
V gene: TRBV19
CDR3 protein: CASSIPGGGPDTQYF
CDR3 DNA: TGTGCCAGTAGTATCCCTGGCGGGGGCCCAGATACGCAGTATTTT

clone size: -
J gene: TRBJ1-6
D gene: -
V gene: TRBV28
CDR3 protein: CASSGGVVPNSPLHF
CDR3 DNA: TGTGCCAGCAGTGGGGGCGTCGTACCGAATTCACCCCTCCACTTT

clone size: -
J gene: TRBJ2-1
D gene: -
V gene: TRBV4-3
CDR3 protein: CASSQASVGGLGAGEQFF
CDR3 DNA: TGCGCCAGCAGCCAAGCCTCAGTCGGGGGGCTGGGGGCCGGCGAGCAGTTCTTC

clone size: -
J gene: TRBJ2-1
D gene: TRBD2
V gene: TRBV30
CDR3 protein: CAWSRRSGGRPLGYEQFF
CDR3 DNA: TGTGCCTGGAGCCGACGTAGCGGGGGGCGCCCCCTGGGATATGAGCAGTTCTTC

clone size: -
J gene: TRBJ2-7
D gene: -
V gene: TRBV16
CDR3 protein: CASSHLGSGGTLSYEQYF
CDR3 DNA: TGTGCCAGCAGCCACCTTGGGTCGGGCGGGACCCTCTCCTACGAGCAGTACTTC

clone size: -
J gene: TRBJ1-6
D gene: TRBD1
V gene: TRBV27
CDR3 protein: CASSFPGQGALSLHF
CDR3 DNA: TGTGCCAGCAGTTTTCCGGGACAGGGGGCCTTATCCCTCCACTTT

clone size: -
J gene: TRBJ2-6
D gene: -
V gene: TRBV24-1
CDR3 protein: CATSDPSPGGPGANVLTF
CDR3 DNA: TGTGCCACCAGTGATCCTAGTCCCGGCGGGCCTGGGGCCAACGTCCTGACTTTC

clone size: -
J gene: TRBJ2-1
D gene: TRBD2
V gene: TRBV10-3
CDR3 protein: CAIRRPLAGANEQFF
CDR3 DNA: TGTGCCATCCGAAGACCCCTAGCGGGGGCCAATGAGCAGTTCTTC

clone size: -
J gene: TRBJ1-4
D gene: -
V gene: TRBV5-1
CDR3 protein: CASSLASAANEKLFF
CDR3 DNA: TGCGCCAGCAGCTTGGCCTCCGCAGCTAATGAAAAACTGTTTTTT

clone size: -
J gene: TRBJ1-3
D gene: TRBD1
V gene: TRBV5-6
CDR3 protein: CASSLGTGRSGNTIYF
CDR3 DNA: TGTGCCAGCAGCTTGGGGACAGGAAGGTCTGGAAACACCATATATTTT